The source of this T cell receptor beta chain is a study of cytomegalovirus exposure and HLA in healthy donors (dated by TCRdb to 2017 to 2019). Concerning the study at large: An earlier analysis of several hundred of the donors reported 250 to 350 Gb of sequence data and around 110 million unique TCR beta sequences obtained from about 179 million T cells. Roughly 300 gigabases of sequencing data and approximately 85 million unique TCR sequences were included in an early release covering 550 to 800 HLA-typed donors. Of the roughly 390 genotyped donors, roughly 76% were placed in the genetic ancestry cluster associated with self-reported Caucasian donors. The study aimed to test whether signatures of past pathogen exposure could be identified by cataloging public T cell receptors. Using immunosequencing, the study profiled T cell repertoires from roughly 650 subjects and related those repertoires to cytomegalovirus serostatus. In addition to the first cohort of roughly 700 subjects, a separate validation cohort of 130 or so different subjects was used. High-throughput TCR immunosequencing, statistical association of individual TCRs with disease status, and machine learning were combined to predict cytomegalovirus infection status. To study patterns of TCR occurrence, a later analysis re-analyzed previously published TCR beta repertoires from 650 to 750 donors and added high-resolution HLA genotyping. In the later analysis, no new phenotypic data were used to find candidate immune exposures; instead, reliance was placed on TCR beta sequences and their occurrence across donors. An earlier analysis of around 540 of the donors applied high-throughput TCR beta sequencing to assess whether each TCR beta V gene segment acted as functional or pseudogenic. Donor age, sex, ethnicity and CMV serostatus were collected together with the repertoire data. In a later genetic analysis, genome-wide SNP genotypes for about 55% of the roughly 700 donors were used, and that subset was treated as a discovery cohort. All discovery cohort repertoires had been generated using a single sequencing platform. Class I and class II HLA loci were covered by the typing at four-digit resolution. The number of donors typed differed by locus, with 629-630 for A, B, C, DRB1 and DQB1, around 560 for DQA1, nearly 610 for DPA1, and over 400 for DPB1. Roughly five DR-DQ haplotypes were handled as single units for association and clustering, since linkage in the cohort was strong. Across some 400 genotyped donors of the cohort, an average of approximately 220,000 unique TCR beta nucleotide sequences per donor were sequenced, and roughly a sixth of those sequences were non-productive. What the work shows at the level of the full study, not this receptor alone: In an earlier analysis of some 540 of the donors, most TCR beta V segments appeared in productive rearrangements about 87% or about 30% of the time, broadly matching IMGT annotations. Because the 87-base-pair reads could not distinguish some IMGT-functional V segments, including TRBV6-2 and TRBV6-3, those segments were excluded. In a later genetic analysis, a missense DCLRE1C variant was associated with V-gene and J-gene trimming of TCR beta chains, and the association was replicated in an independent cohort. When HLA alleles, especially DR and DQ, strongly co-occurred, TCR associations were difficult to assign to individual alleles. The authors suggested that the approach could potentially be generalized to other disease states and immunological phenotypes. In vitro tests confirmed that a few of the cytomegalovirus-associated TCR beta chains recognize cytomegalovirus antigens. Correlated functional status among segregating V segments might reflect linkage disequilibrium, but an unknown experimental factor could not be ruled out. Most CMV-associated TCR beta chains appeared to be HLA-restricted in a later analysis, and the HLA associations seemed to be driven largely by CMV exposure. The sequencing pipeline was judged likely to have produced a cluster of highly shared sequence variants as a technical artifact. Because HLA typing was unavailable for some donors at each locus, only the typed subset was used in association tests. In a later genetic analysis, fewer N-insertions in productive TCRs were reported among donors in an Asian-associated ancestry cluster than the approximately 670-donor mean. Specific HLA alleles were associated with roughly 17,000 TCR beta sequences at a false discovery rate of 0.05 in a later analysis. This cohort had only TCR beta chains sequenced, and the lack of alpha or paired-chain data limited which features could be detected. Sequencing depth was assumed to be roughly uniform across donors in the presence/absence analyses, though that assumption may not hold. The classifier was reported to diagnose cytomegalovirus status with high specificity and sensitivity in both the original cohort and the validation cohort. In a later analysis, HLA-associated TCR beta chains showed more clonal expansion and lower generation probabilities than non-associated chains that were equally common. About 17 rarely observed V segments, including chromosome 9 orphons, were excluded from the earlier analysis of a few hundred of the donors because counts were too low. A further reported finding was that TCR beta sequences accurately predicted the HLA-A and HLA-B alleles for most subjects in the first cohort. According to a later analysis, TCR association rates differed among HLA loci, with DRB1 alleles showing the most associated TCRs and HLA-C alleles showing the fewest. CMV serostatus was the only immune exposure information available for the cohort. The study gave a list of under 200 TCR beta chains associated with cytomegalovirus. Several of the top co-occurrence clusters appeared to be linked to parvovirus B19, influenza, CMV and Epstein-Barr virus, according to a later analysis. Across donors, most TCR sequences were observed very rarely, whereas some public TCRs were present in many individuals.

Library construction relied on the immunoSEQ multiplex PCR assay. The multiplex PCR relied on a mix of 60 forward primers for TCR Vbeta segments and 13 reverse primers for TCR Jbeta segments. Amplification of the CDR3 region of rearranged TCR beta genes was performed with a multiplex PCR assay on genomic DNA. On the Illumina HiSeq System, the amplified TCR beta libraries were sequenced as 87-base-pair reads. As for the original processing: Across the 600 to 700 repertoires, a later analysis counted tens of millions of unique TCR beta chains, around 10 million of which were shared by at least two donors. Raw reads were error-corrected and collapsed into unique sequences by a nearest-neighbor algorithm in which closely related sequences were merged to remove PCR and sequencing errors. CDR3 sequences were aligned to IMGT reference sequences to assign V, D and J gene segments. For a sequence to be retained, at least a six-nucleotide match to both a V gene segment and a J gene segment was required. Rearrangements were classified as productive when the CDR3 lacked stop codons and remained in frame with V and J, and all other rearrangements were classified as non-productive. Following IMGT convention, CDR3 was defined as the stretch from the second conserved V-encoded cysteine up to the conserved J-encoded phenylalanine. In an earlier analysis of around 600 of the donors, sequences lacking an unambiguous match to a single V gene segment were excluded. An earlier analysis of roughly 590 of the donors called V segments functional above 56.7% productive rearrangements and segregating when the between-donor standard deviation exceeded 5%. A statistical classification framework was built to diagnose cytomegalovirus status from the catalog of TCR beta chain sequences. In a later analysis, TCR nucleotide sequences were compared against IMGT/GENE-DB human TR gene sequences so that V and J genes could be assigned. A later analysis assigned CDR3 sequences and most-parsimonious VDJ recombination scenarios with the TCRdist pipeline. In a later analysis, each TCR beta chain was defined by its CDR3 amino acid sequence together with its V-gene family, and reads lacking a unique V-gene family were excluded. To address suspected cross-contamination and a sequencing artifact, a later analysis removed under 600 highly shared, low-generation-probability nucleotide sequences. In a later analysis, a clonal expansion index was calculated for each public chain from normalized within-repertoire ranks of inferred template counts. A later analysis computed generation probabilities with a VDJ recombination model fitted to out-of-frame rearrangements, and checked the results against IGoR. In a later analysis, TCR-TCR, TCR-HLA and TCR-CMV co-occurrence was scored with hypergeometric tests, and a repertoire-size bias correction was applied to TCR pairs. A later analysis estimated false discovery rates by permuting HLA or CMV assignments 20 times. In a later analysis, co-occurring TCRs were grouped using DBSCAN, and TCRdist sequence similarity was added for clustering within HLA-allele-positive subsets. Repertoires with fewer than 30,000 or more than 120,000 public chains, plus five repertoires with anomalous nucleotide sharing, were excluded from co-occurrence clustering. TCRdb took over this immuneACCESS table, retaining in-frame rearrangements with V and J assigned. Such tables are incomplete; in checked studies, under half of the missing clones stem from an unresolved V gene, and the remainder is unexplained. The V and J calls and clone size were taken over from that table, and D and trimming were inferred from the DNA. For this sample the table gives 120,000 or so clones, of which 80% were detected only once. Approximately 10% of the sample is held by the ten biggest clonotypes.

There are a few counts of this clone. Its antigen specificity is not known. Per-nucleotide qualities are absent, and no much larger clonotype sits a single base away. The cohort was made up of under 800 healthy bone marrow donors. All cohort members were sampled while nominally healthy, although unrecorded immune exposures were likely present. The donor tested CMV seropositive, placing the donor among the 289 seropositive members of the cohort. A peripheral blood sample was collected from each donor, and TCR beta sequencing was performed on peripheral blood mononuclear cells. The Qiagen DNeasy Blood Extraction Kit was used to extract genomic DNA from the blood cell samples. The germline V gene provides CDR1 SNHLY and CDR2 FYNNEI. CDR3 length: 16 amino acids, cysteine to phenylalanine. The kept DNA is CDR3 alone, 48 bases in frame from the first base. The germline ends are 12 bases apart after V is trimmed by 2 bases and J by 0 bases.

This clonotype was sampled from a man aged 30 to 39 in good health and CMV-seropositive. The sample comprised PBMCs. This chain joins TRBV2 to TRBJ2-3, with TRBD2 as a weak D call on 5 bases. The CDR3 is CASSEFGWESTDTQYF. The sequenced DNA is TGTGCCAGCAGTGAATTCGGCTGGGAGAGCACAGATACGCAGTATTTT.